Included here is one T cell receptor (beta chain) sequence, with context. Its antigen remains unidentified. These data come from a study of cytotoxic CD8 clonotypes in ibrutinib-treated CLL. Looking at the study overall: Results showed approximately 25 partial and 2 complete responses; following median around 73 months, around 15 remained remitted, about 12 advanced. Median treatment time before response sampling was around twelve months, range 6 to 36.

Findings of the study overall: Sampling times (in sustained-remission versus progressing patients) were not the same. Public clonotypes showed up rarely, and on treatment they shrank or held steady.

This CDR3 comprises 15 residues. With V trimmed by 3 bases and J by 8 bases, 10 bases remained unmatched. Germline V gene data show CDR1 as SEHNR and CDR2 as FQNEAQ (reference sequence). Data came from immunoSEQ multiplex PCR; TCRdb stores just in-frame clones and leaves some out. The sample carries tens of thousands of clones, 57% recorded once. The chain carries TRBV7-9 and TRBJ1-2, with 9 nucleotides matching TRBD1. This receptor was obtained from a human donor with chronic lymphocytic leukemia. The source material was PBMCs, sampled after 12 months of ibrutinib treatment. The CDR3 loop is CASSLDLQGARGYTF. CDR3 in DNA: TGTGCCAGCAGCTTGGACCTACAGGGGGCGCGGGGCTACACCTTC.